Listed below are T cell receptor beta chains from one sample, sequenced in a study of shared clonotypes between healthy human individuals. Clones were read by immunoSEQ multiplex PCR, and TCRdb kept only the in-frame ones, dropping some. The sample has around 600,000 clones, roughly 95% seen once. The source material was naive CD8+ T cells sorted from blood. The receptors stem from a woman aged 30 to 39 in good health. Each CDR3 is given with its conserved first and last residue. D genes are given only for firm matches. Clone size appears in some rows only: once, few, many, or a class for an expanded clone.

size: -
D: -
V: TRBV28
J: TRBJ2-7
DNA: TGTGCCAGTACTAATCGGGGGGCGGGACAGACCCACGAGCAGTACTTC
CDR3: CASTNRGAGQTHEQYF

size: -
D: TRBD1
V: TRBV29-1
J: TRBJ2-7
DNA: TGCAGCGTTGTAGGACAGGCGGTCTACGAGCAGTACTTC
CDR3: CSVVGQAVYEQYF

size: -
D: -
V: TRBV11-2
J: TRBJ1-6
DNA: TGTGCCAGCAGCTTAGAGGCAGGATCACCCCTCCACTTT
CDR3: CASSLEAGSPLHF

size: -
D: -
V: TRBV7-9
J: TRBJ2-1
DNA: TGTGCCAGCACCCAAGGAAGAATTGAGCAGTTCTTC
CDR3: CASTQGRIEQFF

size: -
D: TRBD1
V: TRBV29-1
J: TRBJ1-1
DNA: TGCAGCGTTGAACGGATGTACAGGGGGCTCCCACAAGCTTTCTTT
CDR3: CSVERMYRGLPQAFF

size: -
D: -
V: TRBV10-1
J: TRBJ1-1
DNA: TGCGCCAGCAGTGAAACCGGGACAACGAACACTGAAGCTTTCTTT
CDR3: CASSETGTTNTEAFF

size: -
D: -
V: TRBV28
J: TRBJ1-1
DNA: TGTGCCAGCTCCCCCGGCCCGAACACTGAAGCTTTCTTT
CDR3: CASSPGPNTEAFF

size: once
D: -
V: TRBV27
J: TRBJ2-3
DNA: TGTGCCAGCAGTCCCTCGGCAGATACGCAGTATTTT
CDR3: CASSPSADTQYF

size: -
D: TRBD2
V: TRBV2
J: TRBJ2-7
DNA: TGTGCCAGCAGTGAGGGAGCGGGAGACGCCTACGAGCAGTACTTC
CDR3: CASSEGAGDAYEQYF

size: -
D: -
V: TRBV10-3
J: TRBJ1-1
DNA: TGTGCCATCAGTGACAGTGAGAGCACTGAAGCTTTCTTT
CDR3: CAISDSESTEAFF

size: few
D: -
V: TRBV5-4
J: TRBJ2-7
DNA: TGTGCCAGCAGTACGGACCACGAGCAGTACTTC
CDR3: CASSTDHEQYF

size: few
D: -
V: TRBV7-9
J: TRBJ1-2
DNA: TGTGCCAGCAGTTCAGGATCGGGTGGCTACACCTTC
CDR3: CASSSGSGGYTF

size: -
D: -
V: TRBV5-6
J: TRBJ2-1
DNA: TGTGCCAGCACCTGGGGCCTCACCAATGAGCAGTTCTTC
CDR3: CASTWGLTNEQFF

size: -
D: -
V: TRBV9
J: TRBJ1-1
DNA: TGTGCCAGCAGCGTAGGGCCGTCAATCAACACTGAAGCTTTCTTT
CDR3: CASSVGPSINTEAFF

size: once
D: TRBD1
V: TRBV11-2
J: TRBJ2-1
DNA: TGTGCCAGCAGCTTAGGACAGGGGGCGAAATGGGAGCAGTTCTTC
CDR3: CASSLGQGAKWEQFF

size: -
D: -
V: TRBV30
J: TRBJ2-7
DNA: TGTGCCTGGAGTGTATCACTTGACGAGCAGTACTTC
CDR3: CAWSVSLDEQYF

size: -
D: TRBD2
V: TRBV7-2
J: TRBJ2-7
DNA: TGTGCCAGCAGCTTATCTCCCTGGCGGGAGGGCTACGAGCAGTACTTC
CDR3: CASSLSPWREGYEQYF

size: once
D: TRBD2
V: TRBV6-1
J: TRBJ2-1
DNA: TGTGCCAGCAGTGAATTGGTAGCGGGGGCCTTTGAGCAGTTCTTC
CDR3: CASSELVAGAFEQFF